This T cell receptor beta chain appears in the sequencing data of a study of blood T cell repertoires in COVID-19. Across the whole study: Samples representing acute and convalescent COVID-19 were sourced from the United States, Italy and Spain. The analysed material was cDNA or gDNA that came from T cells, B-cell-depleted T cells, or PBMCs.

Participant age was about 18 to 89 years, and participants resided in about 25 US areas. Allocation to cohorts depended on clinical history reported by the participants. Assay used: immunoSEQ multiplex PCR; TCRdb lists only in-frame clones, some missing. The sample carries around 400,000 clones, about 89% recorded once. Germline CDR1 and CDR2: MNHEY and SVGEGT. The CDR3 contains 15 residues. Trimming stripped 0 bases from V and 2 bases from J, with 10 bases between. V and J are TRBV6-2 or TRBV6-3 and TRBJ1-2; D is unclear. This sequence was found in a woman aged 40 to 50 who had been exposed to COVID-19. The sequencing input was PBMCs or T cells enriched from blood (not recorded which). This CDR3 reads CASSYSWRSNYGYTF. In DNA form, the CDR3 reads TGTGCCAGCAGTTACTCGTGGAGGAGCAACTATGGCTACACCTTC.